This passage covers 23 T cell receptor beta chains from one sample sequenced in a study of blood T cell repertoires in COVID-19. The table came from immunoSEQ multiplex PCR; TCRdb's copy has only in-frame clones and leaves some out. Here the sample spans 150,000 to 200,000 clones, 65% to 80% being singletons. What was sequenced was peripheral blood. The receptors come from a man aged 60 to 69 with acute or convalescent COVID-19.

The V and J genes are TRBV30 and TRBJ1-4; D is perhaps TRBD1 (5 bases). The CDR3 spans 15 residues. Trimming pared 4 bases from V and 3 bases from J, leaving 15 bases between. Germline V gene data show CDR1 as GTSNPN and CDR2 as SVGIG (reference sequence). The CDR3 coding sequence is TGTGCCTGGACACCTCTGGGGCAGTCTAATGAAAAACTGTTTTTT. Amino acid sequence: CAWTPLGQSNEKLFF.

The V call is TRBV25-1, the J call TRBJ2-1; 7 bases are a match to TRBD1. Germline V gives CDR1 MGHDK, CDR2 SYGVNS. The trim removed 3 bases at V and 7 bases at J, leaving 6 bases unmatched. This CDR3 is built from 14 residues. The CDR3 protein is CASSDFQGVNEQFF. The DNA for the CDR3 is TGTGCCAGCAGTGACTTCCAGGGGGTGAATGAGCAGTTCTTC.

This rearrangement joins TRBV3-1 (or the pseudogene TRBV3-2) to TRBJ2-2; possible D gene TRBD2, 5 bases. Germline loops: CDR1 LGHDT, CDR2 YNNKEL (reference sequence). The CDR3 contains 14 residues. Deletions cut 4 bases from V and 4 bases from J, with 10 bases between. In nucleotides, the CDR3 is TGTGCCAGCAGCCTTGGGCGGGTCACCGGGGAGCTGTTTTTT. It translates to CASSLGRVTGELFF.

The chain employs TRBV12-3 or TRBV12-4 and TRBJ2-1, with unresolved D. V lost 7 bases and J lost 4, with 5 bases in between. There are 11 residues in the CDR3. The CDR3: CASTKYNEQFF. The CDR3 DNA sequence: TGTGCCAGCACAAAATACAATGAGCAGTTCTTC.

V gene TRBV7-3 combines with J gene TRBJ2-3; D possibly corresponds to TRBD1 (5 bases). CDR3 length equals 15 residues. Germline CDR1 is SGHTA and CDR2 is FQGTGA. Trimming pared 3 bases from V and 5 bases from J, leaving 15 bases between. CDR3 in amino acids: CASSFSGQRVDTQYF. As DNA, the CDR3 is TGTGCCAGCAGCTTTTCCGGACAAAGGGTAGATACGCAGTATTTT.

The chain combines TRBV19 with TRBJ1-5, with D possibly matching TRBD1 (5 bases). The germline gives CDR1 LNHDA, CDR2 SQIVND (reference sequence). V lost 6 bases, J lost 4 bases, and 16 bases lay in between. This CDR3 comprises 15 residues. The CDR3 protein is CASSLPGTGNQPQHF. The CDR3 DNA reads as TGTGCCAGTAGCCTTCCCGGGACTGGAAATCAGCCCCAGCATTTT.

This clone has only a few counts. The CDR3 protein is CASRETGGNTEAFF. CDR3 DNA sequence: TGTGCCAGCCGCGAGACAGGGGGGAACACTGAAGCTTTCTTT. This sequence joins TRBV25-1 and TRBJ1-1, with 9 bases that match TRBD1. This CDR3 is 14 amino acids long. Germline CDR1 is MGHDK and CDR2 is SYGVNS. Losses at the gene ends were 8 bases for V and 1 base for J; bases not matched to a gene: 5.

V and J are TRBV21-1 and TRBJ2-7; the table gives TRBD2 as D, unverified against the DNA. TRBV21-1 is tagged as a pseudogene. The CDR3 runs to 16 residues. The CDR3 region has the DNA TGTGCCAGCAGCAAAGGCCTAGGCGGAACCTCCTACGAGCAGTACTTC. Amino acid sequence: CASSKGLGGTSYEQYF.

This clone was observed a few times. This sample also contains other DNA sequences that code for the same CDR3. The chain links TRBV19 to TRBJ1-5; the D gene is possibly TRBD1 (5 bases). This CDR3 is 13 amino acids long. Between the trimmed V and J ends, which lost 7 bases and 0 bases, there was a span of 7 bases. The germline CDR1 and CDR2 sequences are LNHDA and SQIVND (reference sequence). CDR3 in DNA: TGTGCCAGTACAGGGTATAGCAATCAGCCCCAGCATTTT. Protein: CASTGYSNQPQHF. Drawing the rest from reference TRBV19 and TRBJ1-5, the complete variable domain is DGGITQSPKYLFRKEGQNVTLSCEQNLNHDAMYWYRQDPGQGLRLIYYSQIVNDFQKGDIAEGYSVSREKKESFPLTVTSAQKNPTAFYLCASTGYSNQPQHFGDGTRLSIL.

The CDR3 spells CASRGTASYNEQFF. The CDR3 nucleotides read TGTGCCAGCAGGGGGACAGCCTCCTACAATGAGCAGTTCTTC. The gene calls are TRBV6-5 and TRBJ2-1, with 7 bases fitting TRBD1. Germline loops: CDR1 MNHEY, CDR2 SVGAGI. This CDR3 region has 14 residues. J lost 0 bases, V lost 6 bases, and 2 bases had no gene match.

The rearrangement joins TRBV5-1 to TRBJ2-3; 7 nucleotides align to TRBD2. Germline CDR1 SGHRS, CDR2 YFSETQ. V dropped 4 bases and J dropped 4; count of bases not matched to a gene: 12. This CDR3 comprises 16 residues. The CDR3 spells CASSLGGGVGADTQYF. The DNA of the CDR3 is TGCGCCAGCAGCCTGGGGGGAGGGGTTGGCGCAGATACGCAGTATTTT.

The rearrangement joins TRBV5-1 to TRBJ2-1; 10 bases are shared with TRBD1. In germline, CDR1 is SGHRS, CDR2 YFSETQ. The CDR3 contains 14 residues. V shed 5 bases and J 5 bases; nucleotides not matched to a gene: 4. The CDR3 DNA sequence: TGCGCCAGCAGGGGGACAGGGGTTAACAATGAGCAGTTCTTC. Translation gives CASRGTGVNNEQFF. The full variable domain, its missing parts supplied by reference TRBV5-1 and TRBJ2-1, is KAGVTQTPRYLIKTRGQQVTLSCSPISGHRSVSWYQQTPGQGLQFLFEYFSETQRNKGNFPGRFSGRQFSNSRSEMNVSTLELGDSALYLCASRGTGVNNEQFFGPGTRLTVL.

The chain couples TRBV12-3 or TRBV12-4 to TRBJ2-3; no clear D gene. The CDR3 consists of 12 residues. Trimming pared 3 bases from V and 7 bases from J, leaving 8 bases between. The DNA of the CDR3 is TGTGCCAGCAGTTTCTCTAGGCATACGCAGTATTTT. The encoded protein is CASSFSRHTQYF.

This clone came up a few times. The rearrangement joins TRBV10-1 to TRBJ1-5; 12 bases fit TRBD1. Per the germline V gene, CDR1 is WNHNN and CDR2 is SYGVQD (reference sequence). This CDR3 comprises 18 residues. V was pared by 3 bases and J by 6 bases, with 12 bases of the junction left unmatched. The CDR3 protein is CASSDRGQGASPRQPQHF. DNA for the CDR3: TGCGCCAGCAGTGACCGGGGACAGGGGGCTTCCCCGCGTCAGCCCCAGCATTTT.

This CDR3 is CASSRQGNTEAFF. The CDR3 region has the DNA TGTGCCAGTAGCCGACAGGGGAACACTGAAGCTTTCTTT. This chain links TRBV19 with TRBJ1-1, with 7 nucleotides matching TRBD1. This CDR3 comprises 13 residues. Germline V gene lookup returns CDR1 LNHDA and CDR2 SQIVND (reference sequence). After removal of 6 bases from V and 1 base from J, the junction contained 2 bases not matched to a gene.

This chain uses TRBV24-1 with TRBJ2-1; D is ambiguous. V was trimmed by 4 bases and J by 3 bases, leaving 15 bases between them. Germline values: CDR1 KGHDR, CDR2 SFDVKD. The CDR3 runs to 16 residues. This chain's CDR3 is CATSETGSLFYNEQFF. CDR3 nucleotides: TGTGCCACCAGTGAAACCGGGTCACTATTCTACAATGAGCAGTTCTTC.

The gene calls are TRBV4-1 and TRBJ1-4; D call uncertain. CDR1 MGHRA and CDR2 YSYEKL come from the germline V gene. This CDR3 comprises 18 residues. Trimming removed 0 bases at V and 4 bases at J, with 18 bases between. The CDR3 coding sequence is TGCGCCAGCAGCCAAGAGGACCTGAGAGGGTCCTTTAATGAAAAACTGTTTTTT. As protein: CASSQEDLRGSFNEKLFF.

V usage is TRBV5-6 and J usage is TRBJ2-7; 8 nucleotides match TRBD1. From germline, CDR1 is SGHDT and CDR2 YYEEEE. The CDR3 runs 16 residues. The trim removed 0 bases at V and 5 bases at J, leaving 10 bases unmatched. This chain's CDR3 is CASSLGTGFGPDEQYF. In DNA, the CDR3 is TGTGCCAGCAGCTTGGGGACAGGGTTTGGGCCTGACGAGCAGTACTTC.

The J gene is TRBJ1-2, the V gene TRBV5-1; D possibly corresponds to TRBD1 (6 bases). This CDR3 has 14 amino acids. The germline V gene has CDR1 SGHRS and CDR2 YFSETQ. Trimming took 0 bases from V and 5 from J, leaving 11 bases between them. CDR3 DNA: TGCGCCAGCAGCTTGGCAGGGGCGTTATATGGCTACACCTTC. Its protein product is CASSLAGALYGYTF.

This clone has more than one count but fewer than ten. The chain employs TRBV2 and TRBJ1-2, with D tentatively TRBD1 (5 bases). V was shortened by 6 bases and J by 0 bases, with 8 bases between the two germline ends. The CDR3 runs to 13 residues. Germline CDR1 SNHLY, CDR2 FYNNEI. CDR3 DNA sequence: TGTGCCAGCAGCGGACAAACTAACTATGGCTACACCTTC. It encodes CASSGQTNYGYTF. Filled out from reference TRBV2 and TRBJ1-2, the complete variable domain reads EPEVTQTPSHQVTQMGQEVILRCVPISNHLYFYWYRQILGQKVEFLVSFYNNEISEKSEIFDDQFSVERPDGSNFTLKIRSTKLEDSAMYFCASSGQTNYGYTFGSGTRLTVV.

CDR3 loop: CASSLGGTGGHNEQFF. The CDR3 DNA follows: TGTGCCAGCAGCTTGGGCGGGACAGGGGGTCACAATGAGCAGTTCTTC. The chain is built from TRBV11-3 and TRBJ2-1; 11 positions agree with TRBD1. J was trimmed by 5 bases and V by 3 bases; bases with no gene match: 6. The length of the CDR3 is 16 residues. CDR1 and CDR2 (germline): SGHNT, YENEEA.

The chain employs TRBV27 and TRBJ2-7; 11 bases fit TRBD1. Germline CDR1 MNHEY, CDR2 SMNVEV (reference sequence). Losses at the gene ends were 5 bases for V and 3 bases for J; bases not matched to a gene: 6. The CDR3 has 15 amino acids. CDR3 DNA sequence: TGTGCCAGCAGTATAGGGACAGGGGGTTTCTACGAGCAGTACTTC. Its protein is CASSIGTGGFYEQYF.

This clone appeared once. The chain uses TRBV6-6 and TRBJ2-1, with D possibly TRBD2 on 5 matching bases. CDR1 and CDR2 (germline): MNHNY, SVGAGI (reference sequence). The V end was cut by 7 bases, the J end by 7 bases, with 17 bases between. The CDR3 covers 14 residues. The CDR3 nucleotides are TGTGCCAGCACTCGGGGAGTGGCAACTAATGAGCAGTTCTTC. This codes for CASTRGVATNEQFF.